This TCR beta chain originates from a study of blood T cells in healthy people across ages. The CDR3 runs 16 residues. Trimming at V came to 6 bases and at J to 7 bases, leaving 15 bases not matched to a gene. The germline V gene has CDR1 DFQATT and CDR2 SNEGSKA (reference sequence). Through a sample-barcoded 5' primer and a J-beta primer mix, a second PCR was run for roughly 6 to 12 cycles. MiXCR was run by TCRdb on the 5' RACE reads, yielding one entry per CDR3 protein. The table records roughly 1.5 million distinct CDR3 sequences, 35% to 45% of them present only once. This sequence joins TRBV20-1 and TRBJ1-6, with 7 bases matching TRBD1. The specimen was blood. This receptor was obtained from a woman under 30 in good health. CDR3 residues: CSANPTGRIGNSPLHF. The DNA for the CDR3 is TGCAGTGCAAACCCGACAGGGAGGATTGGGAATTCACCCCTCCACTTT.